Each of the 24 T cell receptor beta chains below was sequenced from the same sample in a study of technical replicates of blood from a handful of donors. Profiled with immunoSEQ multiplex PCR; TCRdb holds only in-frame clones, not every one. The data show some 60,000 clones, with 90% to 95% seen just once and about 3.9% held by the top ten. Sequenced: PBMCs. These receptors came from a human donor in good health. Some clones in this sample may be carry-over from other donors' samples.

This chain links TRBV7-2 with TRBJ2-7, with D possibly being TRBD2 (6 bases). CDR1 is SGHTA, CDR2 FQGNSA, per germline. The length of the CDR3 is 14 residues. The V end lost 1 base, the J end lost 0 bases, and 7 bases lay between the germline ends. The CDR3 DNA sequence: TGTGCCAGCAGCTTAGTAGCGGACTCCTACGAGCAGTACTTC. Translating it yields CASSLVADSYEQYF.

The gene calls are TRBV4-1 and TRBJ2-6; unclear D gene. V was cut by 4 bases and J by 2 bases, with 12 bases left in between. The CDR3 is 16 amino acids. CDR1 is MGHRA, CDR2 YSYEKL, per germline. The CDR3 bases are TGCGCCAGCAGCCCACTGACTGAGGCTGGGGCCAACGTCCTGACTTTC. Protein: CASSPLTEAGANVLTF.

This clone has just a few counts. This rearrangement joins TRBV7-2 to TRBJ1-5; TRBD1 might be the D (5 bases). The CDR3 is 16 residues long. V gave up 2 bases and J gave up 1 base, with 12 bases separating them. CDR1 SGHTA and CDR2 FQGNSA come from the germline V gene. DNA for the CDR3: TGTGCCAGCAGCTTATTCCCTTCAGGGAGCAATCAGCCCCAGCATTTT. Its translation is CASSLFPSGSNQPQHF.

This clone appeared once. V usage is TRBV28 and J usage is TRBJ1-4; D is unresolved. Germline CDR1 and CDR2: MDHEN and SYDVKM. Trimming stripped 5 bases from V and 1 base from J, with 11 bases between. The CDR3 consists of 15 residues. The CDR3 DNA reads TGTGCCAGCAGTCCCCCCACGGGAACTAATGAAAAACTGTTTTTT. Translation gives CASSPPTGTNEKLFF.

V and J are TRBV9 and TRBJ2-3; D possibly corresponds to TRBD2 (6 bases). Trimming took off 0 bases at V and 6 bases at J, with 14 bases between the two ends. CDR1 and CDR2 (germline): SGDLS, YYNGEE. The CDR3 consists of 15 residues. CDR3 residues: CASSVEGRSADTQYF. In DNA form, the CDR3 reads TGTGCCAGCAGCGTAGAAGGGAGGTCGGCCGATACGCAGTATTTT.

This clone showed up just a few times. The chain carries TRBV4-3 and TRBJ2-5, with D possibly TRBD2 on 5 matching bases. With 0 bases removed from V and 5 bases from J, the gap between germline ends came to 7 bases. The germline CDR1 and CDR2 sequences are LGHNA and YSLEER. This CDR3 contains 13 residues. The chain's CDR3 is CASSQDPGETQYF. In nucleotides, the CDR3 is TGCGCCAGCAGCCAAGATCCGGGGGAGACCCAGTACTTC.

This clone was seen only a few times. The genes are TRBV11-2 and TRBJ1-2, with a weak D call TRBD1 (5 bases). This CDR3 has 16 amino acids. V lost 5 bases and J 4 bases, leaving 20 bases between the germline ends. The germline V gene has CDR1 SGHAT and CDR2 FQNNGV. Here the CDR3 reads CASSPRRVGLLYGYTF. CDR3 DNA sequence: TGTGCCAGCAGCCCAAGAAGGGTGGGACTTCTCTATGGCTACACCTTC. Supplemented by reference TRBV11-2 and TRBJ1-2, the full variable domain reads EAGVAQSPRYKIIEKRQSVAFWCNPISGHATLYWYQQILGQGPKLLIQFQNNGVVDDSQLPKDRFSAERLKGVDSTLKIQPAKLEDSAVYLCASSPRRVGLLYGYTFGSGTRLTVV.

The V gene is TRBV19, the J gene TRBJ1-2; unclear D gene. Trimming pared 3 bases from V and 1 base from J, leaving 6 bases between. The CDR3 sequence is 13 residues long. The V gene's germline CDR1 is LNHDA and CDR2 SQIVND (reference sequence). CDR3 DNA sequence: TGTGCCAGTAGTATGAGTGATAACTATGGCTACACCTTC. The encoded protein is CASSMSDNYGYTF. Together with reference TRBV19 and TRBJ1-2, the CDR3 gives the full variable domain: DGGITQSPKYLFRKEGQNVTLSCEQNLNHDAMYWYRQDPGQGLRLIYYSQIVNDFQKGDIAEGYSVSREKKESFPLTVTSAQKNPTAFYLCASSMSDNYGYTFGSGTRLTVV.

The chain uses TRBV6-1 and TRBJ2-7; D is perhaps TRBD2 (7 bases). With 3 bases removed from V and 2 bases from J, the gap between germline ends came to 14 bases. This CDR3 has 15 amino acids. Germline values: CDR1 MNHNS, CDR2 SASEGT. Here the CDR3 DNA reads TGTGCCAGCAGTGAGAGGACTAGGGGGACCTACGAGCAGTACTTC. It specifies CASSERTRGTYEQYF.

The chain has TRBV6-6 and TRBJ2-7, with D maybe TRBD2 (6 bases). Trimming removed 6 bases at V and 1 base at J, with 16 bases between. CDR1 is MNHNY and CDR2 is SVGAGI in the germline V gene (reference sequence). This CDR3 spans 15 amino acids. The CDR3 loop reads CASRRGGIGSYEQYF. The CDR3 DNA reads as TGTGCCAGCAGGAGGGGCGGGATAGGGTCCTACGAGCAGTACTTC.

The chain combines TRBV7-9 with TRBJ1-2; D is ambiguous. V was pared by 9 bases and J by 4 bases, with 21 bases between. The CDR3 loop spans 15 amino acids. Germline-derived CDR1 and CDR2 are SEHNR and FQNEAQ (reference sequence). CDR3 sequence: CASTKQTPTTYGYTF. In nucleotides, the CDR3 is TGTGCCAGTACCAAACAGACACCTACCACCTATGGCTACACCTTC.

The V gene is TRBV5-1, the J gene TRBJ2-7; D is uncertain. This CDR3 has 13 amino acids. The germline CDR1 and CDR2 sequences are SGHRS and YFSETQ. Trimming took off 7 bases at V and 0 bases at J, with 11 bases between the two ends. The CDR3 DNA sequence: TGCGCCAGCTACGAACCTAGCTCCTACGAGCAGTACTTC. Translated: CASYEPSSYEQYF.

This clone appeared a few times. The genes are TRBV10-3 and TRBJ1-1, with D possibly matching TRBD1 (5 bases). Trimming shortened V by 6 bases and J by 1 base, and 12 bases separated the two germline ends. CDR1 and CDR2 from the germline V gene are ENHRY and SYGVKD. The CDR3 is 14 residues long. The CDR3 DNA is TGTGCCATCAGGGAAAAGGGGTCGAACACTGAAGCTTTCTTT. As protein: CAIREKGSNTEAFF.

The CDR3 DNA follows: TGTGCCAGCAGCTTCCCTCGCCAGGGCGGTGGAACTAATGAAAAACTGTTTTTT. Residues: CASSFPRQGGGTNEKLFF. The chain combines TRBV7-8 with TRBJ1-4; TRBD1 is a possible D gene (5 bases). CDR3 length equals 18 residues. Looked up from germline, CDR1 is SGHVS and CDR2 is FQNEAQ. Trimming took 3 bases from V and 1 from J, leaving 18 bases between them. Full variable domain (outside the CDR3, taken from reference TRBV7-8 and TRBJ1-4): GAGVSQSPRYKVAKRGQDVALRCDPISGHVSLFWYQQALGQGPEFLTYFQNEAQLDKSGLPSDRFFAERPEGSVSTLKIQRTQQEDSAVYLCASSFPRQGGGTNEKLFFGSGTQLSVL.

This chain uses TRBV6-1 with TRBJ1-2; D remains unclear. CDR3 length: 15 residues. The ends were cut back, 6 bases at V and 3 bases at J, with 17 bases in the middle. The germline V gene has CDR1 MNHNS and CDR2 SASEGT. CDR3 bases: TGTGCCAGCAGACCTTCTTCGGGGAGGGACTATGGCTACACCTTC. Translation: CASRPSSGRDYGYTF.

This chain uses TRBV7-2 with TRBJ1-3; no clear D. The CDR3 runs to 12 residues. The germline CDR1 and CDR2 sequences are SGHTA and FQGNSA. Between the trimmed V and J ends, which lost 1 base and 8 bases, there was a span of 6 bases. CDR3 DNA: TGTGCCAGCAGCTTAGGGAGGGACACCATATATTTT. This translates into CASSLGRDTIYF. The variable domain in full, completed from reference TRBV7-2 and TRBJ1-3, reads GAGVSQSPSNKVTEKGKDVELRCDPISGHTALYWYRQSLGQGLEFLIYFQGNSAPDKSGLPSDRFSAERTGGSVSTLTIQRTQQEDSAVYLCASSLGRDTIYFGEGSWLTVV.

The chain uses TRBV7-2 and TRBJ1-2; D not resolved. Trimming cost V 5 bases and J 5 bases, with 18 bases left between them. The CDR3 contains 15 residues. CDR1 and CDR2 (germline): SGHTA, FQGNSA. The CDR3 is CASSPNRVGGYGYTF. The DNA for the CDR3 is TGTGCCAGCAGCCCAAATCGGGTGGGTGGGTATGGCTACACCTTC.

The chain joins TRBV6-5 to TRBJ2-1, with D possibly matching TRBD2 (5 bases). Germline-derived CDR1 and CDR2 are MNHEY and SVGAGI. V shed 0 bases and J shed 5 bases, with 11 bases lying between them. This CDR3 has 15 amino acids. For the CDR3, the DNA is TGTGCCAGCAGTTACTCGTACCGGGGAGACAATGAGCAGTTCTTC. Protein: CASSYSYRGDNEQFF.

The V gene is TRBV2, the J gene TRBJ1-1; D possibly corresponds to TRBD1 (5 bases). Per the germline V gene, CDR1 is SNHLY and CDR2 is FYNNEI. Trimming removed 8 bases from V and 3 bases from J, with 10 bases in between. The CDR3 extends over 12 amino acids. CDR3 sequence: CASAGEYTEAFF. The CDR3, as DNA: TGTGCCAGCGCGGGGGAGTACACTGAAGCTTTCTTT.

CDR3 region: CASSPGGSSYGYTF. The CDR3 DNA follows: TGTGCCAGCAGCCCGGGGGGGTCCAGCTATGGCTACACCTTC. The rearrangement joins TRBV6-6 to TRBJ1-2; D might be TRBD1 (5 bases). CDR3 length: 14 residues. The V end lost 6 bases, the J end lost 4 bases, and 15 bases lay between the germline ends. Looked up from germline, CDR1 is MNHNY and CDR2 is SVGAGI (reference sequence).

The V and J genes are TRBV11-1 and TRBJ2-5, with 10 nucleotides matching TRBD1. The V gene end was trimmed by 6 bases and the J gene end by 5 bases; junction bases not matched to a gene: 9. CDR1 and CDR2 (germline): SGHAT, FQDESV (reference sequence). The CDR3 sequence is 15 residues long. The CDR3 bases are TGTGCCAGCAGGGCCGGGACAGGGGACGTGGAGACCCAGTACTTC. It is translated as CASRAGTGDVETQYF. The complete variable domain, with remaining parts taken from reference TRBV11-1 and TRBJ2-5, reads EAEVAQSPRYKITEKSQAVAFWCDPISGHATLYWYRQILGQGPELLVQFQDESVVDDSQLPKDRFSAERLKGVDSTLKIQPAELGDSAMYLCASRAGTGDVETQYFGPGTRLLVL.

The V call is TRBV6-5, the J call TRBJ2-2, with 11 positions matching TRBD2. Trimming took 6 bases from V and 4 from J; bases not matched to a gene: 4. Germline V CDR1 and CDR2: MNHEY, SVGAGI. The CDR3 consists of 15 residues. The CDR3 coding sequence is TGTGCCAGCAGACTAGCGGGAGCCGGCACCGGGGAGCTGTTTTTT. It encodes CASRLAGAGTGELFF.

The rearrangement uses TRBV19 and TRBJ2-1, with 12 bases matching TRBD1. With 7 bases clipped from V and 2 bases from J, the junction kept 3 bases outside the gene matches. The V gene's germline CDR1 is LNHDA and CDR2 SQIVND (reference sequence). The length of the CDR3 is 15 residues. The CDR3 sequence is CASMGTGGPYNEQFF. CDR3 in DNA: TGTGCCAGTATGGGGACAGGGGGCCCCTACAATGAGCAGTTCTTC.

This clone was detected only a few times. The chain links TRBV7-8 to TRBJ2-7; tentative D call: TRBD1 (6 bases). The CDR3 contains 14 residues. CDR1 SGHVS and CDR2 FQNEAQ come from the germline V gene. The ends were cut back, 5 bases at V and 4 bases at J, with 15 bases in the middle. The CDR3 region is CASSHLGQFYEQYF. The CDR3, as DNA: TGTGCCAGCAGCCACCTAGGACAGTTTTACGAGCAGTACTTC.